This TCR beta chain was sequenced in a study of naive and memory T cell subsets. Blood and skin TCR RNA was reverse transcribed with alpha and beta constant primers. Four PCR rounds used nested alpha and beta constant region primers plus the SP2 primer. TCRdb reprocessed the UMI-ligation and nested PCR reads via MiXCR and lists one record per CDR3 protein. This table holds about 20,000 distinct CDR3 sequences, roughly 9.8% found once. Study observations and caveats: Reportedly, tuberculin skin test sites gave far more TCRs than other biopsies.

V was clipped by 3 bases and J by 5 bases, with 15 bases between them. This CDR3 comprises 15 residues. Germline assignment: CDR1 MNHEY and CDR2 SVGAGI. Treatment described: skin biopsy from PPD injection site in Mantoux-positive individual. Unsorted total RNA, roughly 1 to 1000 ng, was DNase treated before reverse transcription. An oligonucleotide containing a UMI was ligated to the 3' end of TCR cDNA. Individuals with a positive Mantoux test gave biopsies from PPD-injected skin. In the case of this clonotype: What it recognizes is unknown.

The chain uses TRBV6-5 and TRBJ2-3; D ambiguous. Specimen: skin, collected from a tuberculin skin test site. This sequence was found in an adult in good health. The CDR3: CASSYKSSRGDTQYF. CDR3 bases: TGTGCCAGCAGTTATAAAAGTTCCCGCGGAGATACGCAGTATTTT.